The 11 T cell receptor beta chains below all came from one sample that was sequenced in a study of CD8+CD57+ T cells in acquired aplastic anemia. The template used for profiling TCR beta VDJ and CDR3 was genomic DNA. Via MiXCR, TCRdb re-called the reads, giving one row per CDR3 protein. The repertoire holds about 290,000 distinct CDR3 sequences, with approximately 57% as singletons. In patients chosen for sequencing, flow cytometry had shown CD8+CD57+ cell expansion. Material for sequencing was sorted CD4+, CD8+, or CD8+CD57+ T cells (not recorded which) from PBMCs. These receptors came from a human donor with aplastic anemia.

The chain has TRBV5-1 and TRBJ2-5; 7 positions match TRBD1. Germline V lookup: CDR1 SGHRS, CDR2 YFSETQ. J was trimmed by 5 bases and V by 0 bases; bases with no gene match: 7. The CDR3 is 15 amino acids. Here the CDR3 reads CASSLEGAQWETQYF. The CDR3, as DNA: TGCGCCAGCAGCTTGGAGGGGGCCCAATGGGAGACCCAGTACTTC.

The CDR3 loop is CASSLNVGNTEAFF. The CDR3 nucleotides read TGTGCCAGCAGCCTCAACGTGGGGAACACTGAAGCTTTCTTT. The rearrangement uses TRBV6-2 or TRBV6-3 and TRBJ1-1, with D unclear. CDR3 length equals 14 residues. CDR1 and CDR2 (germline): MNHEY, SVGEGT. V lost 6 bases and J 1 base, leaving 12 bases between the germline ends.

V gene TRBV2 combines with J gene TRBJ1-1, with 8 bases aligning to TRBD1. In germline, CDR1 is SNHLY, CDR2 FYNNEI. Losses at the gene ends were 5 bases for V and 4 bases for J; bases not matched to a gene: 6. The CDR3 runs 14 residues. CDR3 coding DNA: TGTGCCAGCAGTACACGGACAGGGCTCACTGAAGCTTTCTTT. It codes for CASSTRTGLTEAFF. Complete variable domain (other parts from reference TRBV2 and TRBJ1-1): EPEVTQTPSHQVTQMGQEVILRCVPISNHLYFYWYRQILGQKVEFLVSFYNNEISEKSEIFDDQFSVERPDGSNFTLKIRSTKLEDSAMYFCASSTRTGLTEAFFGQGTRLTVV.

There are many counts of this clonotype. The J gene is TRBJ2-5, the V gene TRBV5-1; D perhaps matches TRBD2 (5 bases). Germline V gene lookup returns CDR1 SGHRS and CDR2 YFSETQ. CDR3 length: 14 residues. V lost 3 bases, J lost 2 bases, and 11 bases lay in between. CDR3 protein: CASSSPGIQETQYF. The CDR3 nucleotides read TGCGCCAGCAGCTCACCGGGGATTCAAGAGACCCAGTACTTC.

This clonotype was counted at least ten times. The rearrangement joins TRBV30 to TRBJ1-1, with D maybe TRBD1 (6 bases). The V gene lost 2 bases and the J gene lost 11 bases, with 15 bases spanning the gap. The CDR3 consists of 12 residues. Germline V gene lookup returns CDR1 GTSNPN and CDR2 SVGIG (reference sequence). CDR3 sequence: CAWSTGIASAFF. The CDR3 DNA sequence: TGTGCCTGGAGTACAGGGATTGCCAGCGCTTTCTTT.

This clonotype was detected only a few times. This chain joins TRBV24-1 and TRBJ1-6; TRBD1 aligns across 7 bases. V lost 12 bases and J lost 3; bases outside the gene matches: 7. This CDR3 spans 14 amino acids. Germline assignment: CDR1 KGHDR and CDR2 SFDVKD. The DNA for the CDR3 is TGTGCCCCAGAGGGGGACAGCTATAATTCACCCCTCCACTTT. It is translated as CAPEGDSYNSPLHF.

V gene TRBV10-3 combines with J gene TRBJ2-2, with 10 bases matching TRBD2. Per the germline V gene, CDR1 is ENHRY and CDR2 is SYGVKD. The CDR3 runs to 14 residues. Trimming cost V 4 bases and J 4 bases; bases outside gene matches: 0. CDR3 bases: TGTGCCATCAGTGGGACTAGCGGCACCGGGGAGCTGTTTTTT. This codes for CAISGTSGTGELFF.

This clonotype came up many times. The chain recombines TRBV6-5 with TRBJ1-2; 8 positions match TRBD1. Germline V gene lookup returns CDR1 MNHEY and CDR2 SVGAGI. The CDR3 spans 12 residues. The V and J ends lost 6 bases and 5 bases, in that order; junction bases with no gene match: 2. CDR3 protein: CASRTGGYGYTF. The CDR3 DNA reads TGTGCCAGCAGAACAGGGGGTTATGGCTACACCTTC.

The V and J genes are TRBV7-6 and TRBJ1-5; D unclear. The V end was cut by 6 bases, the J end by 7 bases, with 13 bases between. This CDR3 spans 13 amino acids. CDR1 SGHVS and CDR2 FNYEAQ come from the germline V gene. In DNA, the CDR3 is TGTGCCAGCAGTCTCACACCTGAACAGCCCCAGCATTTT. Its translation is CASSLTPEQPQHF.

The rearrangement joins TRBV19 to TRBJ2-5; TRBD2 aligns across 9 bases. The CDR3 spans 18 residues. CDR1 LNHDA and CDR2 SQIVND come from the germline V gene (reference sequence). The J segment lost 2 bases and the V segment lost 5 bases, leaving 15 bases of the junction unmatched. The CDR3 DNA sequence: TGTGCCAGTAGTGAAGGGGTTAGCGGGAGACCAACTCAAGAGACCCAGTACTTC. Protein: CASSEGVSGRPTQETQYF.

The chain's CDR3 is CASELGEYNEQFF. The CDR3 DNA reads as TGTGCCAGCGAACTTGGCGAGTACAATGAGCAGTTCTTC. This chain links TRBV28 with TRBJ2-1; D ambiguous. The V end lost 8 bases, the J end lost 4 bases, and 12 bases lay between the germline ends. Germline V gene sequence: CDR1 MDHEN, CDR2 SYDVKM. This CDR3 comprises 13 residues.